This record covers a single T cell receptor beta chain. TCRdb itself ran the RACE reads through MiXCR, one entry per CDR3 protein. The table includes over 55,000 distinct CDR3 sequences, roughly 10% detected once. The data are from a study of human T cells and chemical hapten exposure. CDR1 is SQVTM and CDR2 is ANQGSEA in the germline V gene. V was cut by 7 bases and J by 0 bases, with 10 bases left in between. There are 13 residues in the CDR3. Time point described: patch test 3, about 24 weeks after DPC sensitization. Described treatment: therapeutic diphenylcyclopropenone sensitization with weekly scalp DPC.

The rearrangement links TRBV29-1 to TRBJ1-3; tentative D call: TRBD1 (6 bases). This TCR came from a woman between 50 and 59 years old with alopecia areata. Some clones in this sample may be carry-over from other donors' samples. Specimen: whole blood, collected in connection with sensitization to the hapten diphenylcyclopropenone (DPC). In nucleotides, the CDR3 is TGCAGCGCTACAGGGTACTCTGGAAACACCATATATTTT. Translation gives CSATGYSGNTIYF.